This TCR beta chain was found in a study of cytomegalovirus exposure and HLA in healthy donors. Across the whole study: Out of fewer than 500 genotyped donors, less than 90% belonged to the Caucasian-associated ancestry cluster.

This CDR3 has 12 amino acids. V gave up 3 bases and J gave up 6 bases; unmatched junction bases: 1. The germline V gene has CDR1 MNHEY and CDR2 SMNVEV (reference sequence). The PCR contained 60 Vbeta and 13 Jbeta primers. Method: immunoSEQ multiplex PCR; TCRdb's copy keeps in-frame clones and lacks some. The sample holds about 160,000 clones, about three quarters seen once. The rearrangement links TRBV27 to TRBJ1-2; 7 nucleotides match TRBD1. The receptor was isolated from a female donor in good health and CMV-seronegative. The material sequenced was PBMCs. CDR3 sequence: CASSFGTDGYTF. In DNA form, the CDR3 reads TGTGCCAGCAGTTTTGGGACAGATGGCTACACCTTC.